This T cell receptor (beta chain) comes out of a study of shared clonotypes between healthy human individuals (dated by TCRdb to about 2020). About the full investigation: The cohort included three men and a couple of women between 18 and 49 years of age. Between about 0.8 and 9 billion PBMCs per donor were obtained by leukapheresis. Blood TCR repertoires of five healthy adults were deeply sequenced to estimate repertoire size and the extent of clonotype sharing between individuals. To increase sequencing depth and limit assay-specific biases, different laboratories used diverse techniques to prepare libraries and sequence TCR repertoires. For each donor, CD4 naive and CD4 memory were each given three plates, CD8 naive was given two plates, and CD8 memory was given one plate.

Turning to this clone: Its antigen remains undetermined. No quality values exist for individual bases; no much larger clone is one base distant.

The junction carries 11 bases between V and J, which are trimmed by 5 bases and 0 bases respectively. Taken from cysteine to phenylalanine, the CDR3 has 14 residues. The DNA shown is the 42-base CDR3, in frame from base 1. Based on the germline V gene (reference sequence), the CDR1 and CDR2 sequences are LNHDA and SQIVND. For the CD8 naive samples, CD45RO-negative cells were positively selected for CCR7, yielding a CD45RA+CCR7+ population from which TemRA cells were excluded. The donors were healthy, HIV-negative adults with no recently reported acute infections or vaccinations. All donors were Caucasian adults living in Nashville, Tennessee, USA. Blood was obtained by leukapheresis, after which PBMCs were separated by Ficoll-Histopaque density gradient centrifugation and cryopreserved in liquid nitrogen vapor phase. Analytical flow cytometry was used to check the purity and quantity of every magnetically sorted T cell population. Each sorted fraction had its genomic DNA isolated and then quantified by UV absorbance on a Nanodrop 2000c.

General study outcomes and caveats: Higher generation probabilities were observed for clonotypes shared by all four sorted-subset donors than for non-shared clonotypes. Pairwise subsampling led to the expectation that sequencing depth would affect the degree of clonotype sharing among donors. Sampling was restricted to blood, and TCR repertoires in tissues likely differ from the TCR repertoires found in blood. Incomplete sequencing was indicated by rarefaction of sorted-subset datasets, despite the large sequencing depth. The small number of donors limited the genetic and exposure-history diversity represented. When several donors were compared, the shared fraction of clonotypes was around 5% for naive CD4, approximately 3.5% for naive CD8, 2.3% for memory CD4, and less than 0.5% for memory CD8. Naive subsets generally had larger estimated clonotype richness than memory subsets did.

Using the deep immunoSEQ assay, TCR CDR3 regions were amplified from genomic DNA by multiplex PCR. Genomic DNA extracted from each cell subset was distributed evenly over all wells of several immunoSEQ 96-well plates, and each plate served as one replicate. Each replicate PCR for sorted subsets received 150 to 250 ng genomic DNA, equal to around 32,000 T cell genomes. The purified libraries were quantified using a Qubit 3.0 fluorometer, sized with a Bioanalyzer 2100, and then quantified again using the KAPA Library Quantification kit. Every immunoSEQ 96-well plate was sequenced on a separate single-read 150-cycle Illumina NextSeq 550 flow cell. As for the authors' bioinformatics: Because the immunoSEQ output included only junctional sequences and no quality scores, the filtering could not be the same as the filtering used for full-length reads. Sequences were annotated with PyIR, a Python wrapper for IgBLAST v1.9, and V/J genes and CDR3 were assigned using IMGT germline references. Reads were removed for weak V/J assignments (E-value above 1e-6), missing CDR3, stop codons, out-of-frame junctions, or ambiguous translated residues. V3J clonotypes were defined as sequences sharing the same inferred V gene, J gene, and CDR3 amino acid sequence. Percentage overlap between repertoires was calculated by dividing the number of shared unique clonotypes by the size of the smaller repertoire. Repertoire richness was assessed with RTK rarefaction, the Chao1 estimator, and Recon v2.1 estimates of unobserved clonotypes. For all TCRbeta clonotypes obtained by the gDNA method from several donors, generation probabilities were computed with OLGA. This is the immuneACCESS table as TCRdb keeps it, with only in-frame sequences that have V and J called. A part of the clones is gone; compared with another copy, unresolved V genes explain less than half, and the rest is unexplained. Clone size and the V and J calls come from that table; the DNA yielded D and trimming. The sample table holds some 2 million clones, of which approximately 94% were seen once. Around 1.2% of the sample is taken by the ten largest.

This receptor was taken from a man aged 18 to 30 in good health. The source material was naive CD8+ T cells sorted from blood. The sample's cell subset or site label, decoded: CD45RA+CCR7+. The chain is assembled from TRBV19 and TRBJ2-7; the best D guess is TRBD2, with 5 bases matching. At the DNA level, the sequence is TGTGCCAGTAGTCCCACGGGGTACTCCTACGAGCAGTACTTC. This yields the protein CASSPTGYSYEQYF.